The rows below give T cell receptor beta chains drawn from one sample of a study of cytomegalovirus exposure and HLA in healthy donors. Here immunoSEQ multiplex PCR was the method, and the copy in TCRdb shows in-frame clones only, minus some. The sample has 150,000 to 200,000 clones, about 87% seen once. The sequenced sample was PBMCs. The source of these receptors is a woman in her twenties or thirties in good health and CMV-seronegative. The CDR3 runs from the conserved cysteine through the conserved F or W. D genes are given only for firm matches. Clone size is stated in some rows and not others, as once, few, many or a class when expanded.

size	V	J	D	CDR3	DNA
-	TRBV2	TRBJ1-6	-	CASRETGRPLHF	TGTGCCAGCAGGGAGACAGGTCGACCCCTCCACTTT
-	TRBV11-2	TRBJ1-5	-	CASSLSQNQPQHF	TGTGCCAGCAGCTTATCCCAGAATCAGCCCCAGCATTTT
-	TRBV6-5	TRBJ2-7	-	CASSYLAGEGYEQYF	TGTGCCAGCAGTTACCTGGCAGGGGAAGGGTACGAGCAGTACTTC
-	TRBV2	TRBJ2-2	TRBD1	CASRGGTARYTGELFF	TGTGCCAGCAGGGGTGGGACAGCCCGCTACACCGGGGAGCTGTTTTTT
-	TRBV18	TRBJ1-1	-	CASSTSGDEAFF	TGTGCCAGCTCAACGTCCGGGGATGAAGCTTTCTTT
once	TRBV11-2	TRBJ2-2	-	CASSVAGNTGELFF	TGTGCCAGCAGCGTGGCGGGGAACACCGGGGAGCTGTTTTTT
-	TRBV5-1	TRBJ2-7	TRBD2	CASSLASGGRFTYEQYF	TGCGCCAGCAGCTTGGCCTCCGGGGGGAGATTTACCTACGAGCAGTACTTC
-	TRBV6-1	TRBJ2-1	-	CASSDTGGGYNEQFF	TGTGCCAGCAGTGACACAGGGGGGGGCTACAATGAGCAGTTCTTC
-	TRBV27	TRBJ1-6	-	CASSSPAGYNSPLHF	TGTGCCAGCAGTTCCCCTGCGGGTTATAATTCACCCCTCCACTTT
-	TRBV4-1	TRBJ1-2	TRBD1	CASSQYVPGQGADGYTF	TGCGCCAGCAGCCAATATGTTCCAGGACAGGGGGCGGATGGCTACACCTTC
-	TRBV15	TRBJ2-4	-	CATSRISGAGKNIQYF	TGTGCCACCAGCAGAATATCAGGGGCGGGCAAAAACATTCAGTACTTC
-	TRBV2	TRBJ2-6	TRBD1	CASRPGQGKRGANVLTF	TGTGCCAGCAGGCCGGGACAGGGGAAACGTGGGGCCAACGTCCTGACTTTC
-	TRBV4-2	TRBJ2-7	TRBD2	CASSHTSGGLYEQYF	TGTGCCAGCAGCCACACAAGCGGGGGCCTCTACGAGCAGTACTTC
-	TRBV6-1	TRBJ1-2	TRBD1	CASSVGQGSYGYTF	TGTGCCAGCAGTGTTGGACAGGGTAGCTATGGCTACACCTTC
-	TRBV4-1	TRBJ2-1	TRBD2	CASSQGGEYNEQFF	TGCGCCAGCAGCCAGGGAGGGGAGTACAATGAGCAGTTCTTC
-	TRBV7-2	TRBJ1-6	-	CASSARVGYSPLHF	TGTGCCAGCAGCGCCAGGGTCGGATATTCACCCCTCCACTTT
-	TRBV5-8	TRBJ2-7	TRBD1	CASSPGQDQYF	TGTGCCAGCAGCCCTGGACAGGATCAGTACTTC
-	TRBV21-1	TRBJ1-2	-	CASSKRQDRPRGLDGYTF	TGTGCCAGCAGCAAACGTCAGGACCGTCCTCGGGGTCTGGATGGCTACACCTTC